This T cell receptor beta chain was found in a study of T cell repertoires in cytomegalovirus infection. In the study overall: Both CMV infection and a matching HLA type were indicated by public TCR beta signatures. Overall study findings and caveats: Cumulative frequency of public TCR beta families picked out carriers of CMV plus the relevant HLA.

This clonotype has just a few counts. The antigen is undetermined. The CDR3 is made up of 11 amino acids. V lost 3 bases and J 11 bases, leaving 7 bases between the germline ends. Germline V gene sequence: CDR1 MDHEN, CDR2 SYDVKM. TCRdb reprocessed the reads via MiXCR and lists one record per CDR3 protein. There are some 350,000 distinct CDR3 sequences in the sample; 15% to 20% occur only once, and around 9.3% lies in the top ten. V and J are TRBV28 and TRBJ1-4, with no clear D. The sequenced sample consisted of PBMCs. The clonotype originates from a human donor in good health (CMV status not recorded). Some clones in this sample may be carry-over from other donors' samples. Written as DNA, the CDR3 is TGTGCCAGCAGTTTGAGGCAGAAACTGTTTTTT. Translating it yields CASSLRQKLFF.